One T cell receptor (beta chain) is described in this entry. No antigen is known for it. V trimming: 4 bases; J trimming: 3 bases; junction bases outside the gene matches: 2. CDR3 length: 14 amino acids. From germline, CDR1 is SEHNR and CDR2 FQNEAQ (reference sequence). The sample comes from a study of type 1 regulatory T cells. Turning to the study itself: An in vitro protocol generated T-allo10, a Tr1-enriched, alloantigen-specific CD4 T cell product.

One entry per CDR3 protein results from TCRdb running MiXCR on the reads. The table includes tens of thousands of distinct CDR3 sequences, 62% detected once. This sequence originates from a human donor in good health. Sequencing was performed on cultured non-Tr1 T cells, either the whole culture or a sorted T cell fraction (not recorded which). The chain carries TRBV7-9 and TRBJ2-3; the match to TRBD1 covers 9 bases. The CDR3 spells CASSWDRATDTQYF. The DNA for the CDR3 is TGTGCCAGCAGCTGGGACAGGGCGACAGATACGCAGTATTTT. Looking up the rest from reference TRBV7-9 and TRBJ2-3 gives the full variable domain: DTGVSQNPRHKITKRGQNVTFRCDPISEHNRLYWYRQTLGQGPEFLTYFQNEAQLEKSRLLSDRFSAERPKGSFSTLEIQRTEQGDSAMYLCASSWDRATDTQYFGPGTRLTVL.